These T cell receptor beta chains were read from a single sample in a study of vaccination effects on CD4 cells after COVID-19. Method: immunoSEQ multiplex PCR; TCRdb's copy keeps in-frame clones and lacks some. The profile shows about 59,000 clones, roughly 80% of them singletons. These receptors lack a known antigen. The sample was CD4+ T cells from PBMCs cultured with HCoV-OC43 spike peptides, taken after COVID-19 vaccination. These receptors originate from a human donor who received a COVID-19 vaccine. CDR3s include the opening cysteine and the closing phenylalanine or tryptophan. The D gene is left open where the match is weak. Clone sizes are given selectively: once, few, many, or a class where the clone is expanded.

TRBV5-1	TRBJ1-6	NA	TRBD1	CASSLGTGDGSPLHF	TGCGCCAGCAGCTTAGGGACAGGTGACGGTTCACCCCTCCACTTT
TRBV9	TRBJ1-5	few	NA	CASSVAQQIQPQHF	TGTGCCAGCAGCGTAGCTCAACAGATTCAGCCCCAGCATTTT
TRBV27	TRBJ1-5	few	NA	CASSSGLINQPQHF	TGTGCCAGCAGTTCAGGACTAATCAATCAGCCCCAGCATTTT
TRBV6-4	TRBJ1-1	NA	NA	CASSYHPNTEAFF	TGTGCCAGCAGTTACCACCCGAACACTGAAGCTTTCTTT
TRBV5-4	TRBJ2-2	NA	TRBD1	CASSRDRVGTTGELFF	TGTGCCAGCAGTCGGGACAGGGTTGGGACCACCGGGGAGCTGTTTTTT
TRBV7-2	TRBJ2-3	NA	TRBD1	CASSRRQGRKPTDTQYF	TGTGCCAGCAGCCGCCGACAGGGGAGGAAACCCACAGATACGCAGTATTTT
TRBV7-2	TRBJ1-2	NA	NA	CASSRASYGYTF	TGTGCCAGCAGCCGGGCCTCTTATGGCTACACCTTC
TRBV7-2	TRBJ2-1	once	NA	CASSIYYRAGYNEQFF	TGTGCCAGCAGCATATATTATAGGGCGGGGTACAATGAGCAGTTCTTC
TRBV5-1	TRBJ2-1	NA	TRBD2	CASSLRQGGNEQFF	TGCGCCAGCAGCTTGCGGCAGGGAGGGAATGAGCAGTTCTTC
TRBV9	TRBJ2-3	NA	NA	CASSVATGLTDTQYF	TGTGCCAGCAGCGTAGCTACCGGCCTAACAGATACGCAGTATTTT
TRBV6-6	TRBJ2-3	NA	NA	CASSYSQTDTQYF	TGTGCCAGCAGTTACTCACAGACAGATACGCAGTATTTT
TRBV5-1	TRBJ2-3	NA	TRBD1	CASSPGQNTDTQYF	TGCGCCAGCAGCCCGGGACAGAACACAGATACGCAGTATTTT
TRBV16	TRBJ1-1	NA	NA	CASSQLGPLGTEAFF	TGTGCCAGCAGCCAATTAGGGCCGTTGGGGACTGAAGCTTTCTTT
TRBV10-2	TRBJ1-5	NA	NA	CASSERGVGNQPQHF	TGCGCCAGCAGTGAGAGGGGGGTGGGCAATCAGCCCCAGCATTTT
TRBV5-1	TRBJ2-5	NA	NA	CASSFISDGQETQYF	TGCGCCAGCAGCTTCATTTCCGACGGTCAAGAGACCCAGTACTTC
TRBV10-3	TRBJ2-1	NA	TRBD2	CAIRVAGGPGDEQFF	TGTGCCATCAGGGTAGCGGGGGGGCCCGGAGATGAGCAGTTCTTC
TRBV18	TRBJ2-1	few	TRBD1	CASSPGQGDYNEQFF	TGTGCCAGCTCACCGGGACAGGGGGATTACAATGAGCAGTTCTTC
TRBV5-1	TRBJ2-3	NA	TRBD1	CASSGLGTGVTDTQYF	TGCGCCAGCAGCGGACTCGGGACAGGGGTCACAGATACGCAGTATTTT
TRBV5-1	TRBJ1-1	NA	NA	CASTHGLPNTEAFF	TGCGCCAGCACACACGGGCTACCGAACACTGAAGCTTTCTTT
TRBV7-8	TRBJ1-6	NA	NA	CASSPQGDSPLHF	TGTGCCAGCAGCCCCCAAGGGGACTCACCCCTCCACTTT
TRBV6-5	TRBJ2-1	once	TRBD1	CASSYTGGMDNEQFF	TGTGCCAGCAGTTACACAGGGGGGATGGACAATGAGCAGTTCTTC
TRBV15	TRBJ1-3	few	NA	CATSSGTTGNTIYF	TGTGCCACCAGCAGCGGGACAACCGGAAACACCATATATTTT
TRBV5-1	TRBJ2-1	NA	TRBD1	CASSLADRVYNEQFF	TGCGCCAGCAGCTTGGCGGACAGGGTATACAATGAGCAGTTCTTC
TRBV15	TRBJ1-2	NA	NA	CATSRDSGTATFYGYTF	TGTGCCACCAGCAGAGACTCCGGGACGGCGACATTCTATGGCTACACCTTC
TRBV5-8	TRBJ1-5	NA	NA	CASTLGLGYNQPQHF	TGTGCCAGCACCCTTGGACTGGGTTACAATCAGCCCCAGCATTTT
TRBV11-2	TRBJ2-5	NA	TRBD2	CASSLMRLATETQYF	TGTGCCAGCAGCTTAATGAGACTAGCGACGGAGACCCAGTACTTC
TRBV15	TRBJ2-1	NA	TRBD2	CATSGRTSGGGDEQFF	TGTGCCACCAGCGGCAGGACTAGCGGGGGCGGGGATGAGCAGTTCTTC